These T cell receptor beta chains were read from a single sample in a study of OX40 agonist ivuxolimab in advanced cancers. Assay: immunoSEQ multiplex PCR; the TCRdb copy retains only in-frame clones and omits some. The data show about 40,000 clones, about 86% seen once. Sequenced material: CD4+ or CD8+ T cells sorted from blood, taken in a trial of the OX40 agonist ivuxolimab. The source is an adult with an advanced solid tumor such as melanoma, head and neck, liver or kidney cancer. The CDR3 runs from the conserved cysteine through the conserved F or W. The order of the fields is V gene, J gene, clone size, D gene, CDR3 DNA, CDR3 protein. The D gene is left open where the match is weak. Size tells how often a clone was seen (once, few, many) or the class of an expanded clone, and some rows leave it out.

TRBV28	TRBJ2-5	once	TRBD1	TGTGCCAGCAGTTTAGGAGACAGGGGTCTGACCCAGTACTTC	CASSLGDRGLTQYF
TRBV2	TRBJ2-7	once	NA	TGTGCCAGCCGCGCAGAAGGCGAGCAGTACTTC	CASRAEGEQYF
TRBV5-1	TRBJ1-1	once	TRBD1	TGCGCCAGCAGCATCAGACAGGGAGGTGACATGAACACTGAAGCTTTCTTT	CASSIRQGGDMNTEAFF
TRBV9	TRBJ2-6	NA	NA	TGTGCCAGCAGCCCAGGGGAGGCAGCTTTTCCTGGGGCCAACGTCCTGACTTTC	CASSPGEAAFPGANVLTF
TRBV2	TRBJ1-1	NA	TRBD1	TGTGCCAGCATCCCGGGACAGGGGATAAACACTGAAGCTTTCTTT	CASIPGQGINTEAFF
TRBV5-1	TRBJ2-3	NA	TRBD2	TGCGCCAGCAGCTTCGGGGGGAGCACAGATACGCAGTATTTT	CASSFGGSTDTQYF
TRBV25-1	TRBJ2-5	NA	TRBD1	TGTGCCAGCAGTAGCTCGGGGACAGGTGCGGAGACCCAGTACTTC	CASSSSGTGAETQYF
TRBV7-9	TRBJ1-2	NA	TRBD1	TGTGCCAGCAGCCCCAGACAGGGACTCGGCTACACCTTC	CASSPRQGLGYTF
TRBV9	TRBJ1-2	NA	TRBD1	TGTGCCAGCAGCTCGACGACAGGGGCCTATGCGGGCTACACCTTC	CASSSTTGAYAGYTF
TRBV6-6	TRBJ2-7	few	NA	TGTGCCAGCAGTTACTCGAACGGGTTGTCCTACGAGCAGTACTTC	CASSYSNGLSYEQYF
TRBV7-9	TRBJ2-3	few	NA	TGTGCCAGCACGCCGCGGAGGGAAAGCACAGATACGCAGTATTTT	CASTPRRESTDTQYF
TRBV5-1	TRBJ1-2	few	NA	TGCGCCAGCAGCTTGGAGGGGAACAACTATGGCTACACCTTC	CASSLEGNNYGYTF
TRBV7-2	TRBJ2-7	NA	NA	TGTGCCAGCAGCTTAGGGGGGCACAGCTCCTACGAGCAGTACTTC	CASSLGGHSSYEQYF
TRBV5-4	TRBJ2-2	NA	TRBD1	TGTGCCAGCAGCCCAGGGGGTTGGAACACCGGGGAGCTGTTTTTT	CASSPGGWNTGELFF
TRBV6-7	TRBJ2-4	NA	NA	TGTGCCAGCAGCCGCGGCGGCCTAGCCAAAAACATTCAGTACTTC	CASSRGGLAKNIQYF
TRBV7-2	TRBJ2-2	NA	TRBD1	TGTGCCAGCAGCTTACAGACAGGGTTGAACACCGGGGAGCTGTTTTTT	CASSLQTGLNTGELFF
TRBV19	TRBJ2-7	NA	NA	TGTGCCAGTAGTATAGAAGCCCAGGGGGGTTCCTACGAGCAGTACTTC	CASSIEAQGGSYEQYF
TRBV4-1	TRBJ2-1	NA	NA	TGCGCCAGCAGCCAAGAGACCCTAGATGAGCAGTTCTTC	CASSQETLDEQFF
TRBV6-1	TRBJ2-3	NA	TRBD2	TGTGCCAGCAGTGACCCTAGCGGGGGTCGCGGGGGCACAGATACGCAGTATTTT	CASSDPSGGRGGTDTQYF
TRBV9	TRBJ2-2	NA	NA	TGTGCCAGCAGCGTAGCTGTTTCAGGGAACACCGGGGAGCTGTTTTTT	CASSVAVSGNTGELFF
TRBV30	TRBJ2-5	NA	TRBD2	TGTGCCTGGAGTCTTAGCGGGGGGCGGGAGACCCAGTACTTC	CAWSLSGGRETQYF
TRBV27	TRBJ1-2	NA	TRBD1	TGTGCCAGCAGTTTATATTTGGGGGCAGGGGGCGATATCAGGGGCTACACCTTC	CASSLYLGAGGDIRGYTF
TRBV19	TRBJ1-4	NA	NA	TGTGCCAGTAGTATAAGGCAGGGGTATGATGAAAAACTGTTTTTT	CASSIRQGYDEKLFF
TRBV6-5	TRBJ2-1	NA	NA	TGTGCCACAACAGAGACCCTCTACAATGAGCAGTTCTTC	CATTETLYNEQFF
TRBV11-2	TRBJ2-1	NA	NA	TGTGCCAGCAGCCAATGGGGGCGGAATGAGCAGTTCTTC	CASSQWGRNEQFF
TRBV5-5	TRBJ1-1	NA	NA	TGTGCCAGCAGCTGGGTTGGGATGAACACTGAAGCTTTCTTT	CASSWVGMNTEAFF
TRBV7-2	TRBJ1-2	NA	TRBD1	TGTGCCAGCAGCGAGGACAGGGCGAGAAGCTATGGCTACACCTTC	CASSEDRARSYGYTF
TRBV7-2	TRBJ2-3	NA	NA	TGTGCCAGCAGCTCGGGAAGGTGGTTAGATACGCAGTATTTT	CASSSGRWLDTQYF
TRBV5-1	TRBJ2-5	once	NA	TGCGCCAGCAGCTCGGACGGGGGCCCCCAAGAGACCCAGTACTTC	CASSSDGGPQETQYF
TRBV9	TRBJ1-2	NA	NA	TGTGCCAGCAGCGTAGATCCGGGAGGTGGCTACACCTTC	CASSVDPGGGYTF
TRBV11-2	TRBJ1-6	NA	NA	TGTGCCAGCGGGGCAGATTATAATTCACCCCTCCACTTT	CASGADYNSPLHF
TRBV7-3	TRBJ1-1	few	NA	TGTGCCAGCAGCCTACTCGGGGATGGGGAAGCTTTCTTT	CASSLLGDGEAFF
TRBV7-3	TRBJ2-2	few	NA	TGTGCCAGCAGCCCCTCACTGACTCTTGGGGAGCTGTTTTTT	CASSPSLTLGELFF
TRBV27	TRBJ2-3	NA	TRBD2	TGTGCCAGCAGCCCAAGCGGGACCCAGCGAGGAGATACGCAGTATTTT	CASSPSGTQRGDTQYF
TRBV5-1	TRBJ1-1	NA	TRBD1	TGCGCCAGCAGCTTGGGGACAGGGGTTTCACCTGAAGCTTTCTTT	CASSLGTGVSPEAFF
TRBV11-2	TRBJ2-7	NA	TRBD1	TGTGCCAGCACCTGGGACAGAGACTACGAGCAGTACTTC	CASTWDRDYEQYF
TRBV27	TRBJ1-4	NA	TRBD1	TGTGCCAGCAGGCCGGAAGGGGGCCTTGCAACTAATGAAAAACTGTTTTTT	CASRPEGGLATNEKLFF
TRBV5-1	TRBJ2-3	NA	TRBD2	TGCGCCAGCGCCGCGACTAGCCGGGTAGATACGCAGTATTTT	CASAATSRVDTQYF
TRBV7-2	TRBJ2-7	once	TRBD1	TGTGCCAGCAGCTTAGGGACAGGCCAGTCCTACGAGCAGTACTTC	CASSLGTGQSYEQYF
TRBV7-4	TRBJ2-1	once	NA	TGTGCCAGCAGCTTAGAGACACCCAGCTCCTACAATGAGCAGTTCTTC	CASSLETPSSYNEQFF
TRBV14	TRBJ2-7	NA	TRBD1	TGTGCCAGCAGCCTCAACCCATGGACAGGGCCGGACGAGCAGTACTTC	CASSLNPWTGPDEQYF
TRBV7-2	TRBJ2-3	NA	NA	TGTGCCAGCAGCCCATCGTTCCGGCTACTCACAGATACGCAGTATTTT	CASSPSFRLLTDTQYF
TRBV6-1	TRBJ2-2	NA	TRBD1	TGTGCCAGCAGTGAATGGGGTAGGACAGGGCGTTCCGGGGAGCTGTTTTTT	CASSEWGRTGRSGELFF
TRBV7-2	TRBJ2-7	NA	TRBD1	TGTGCCAGCAGCCCGTCGACAGGGGGCTACGAGCAGTACTTC	CASSPSTGGYEQYF
TRBV4-1	TRBJ1-1	NA	NA	TGCGCCAGCAGCCAAGGCTTCTCTCGCGAAGCTTTCTTT	CASSQGFSREAFF
TRBV7-9	TRBJ1-6	few	NA	TGTGCCAGCAGCTCCTATAATTCACCCCTCCACTTT	CASSSYNSPLHF
TRBV5-1	TRBJ2-7	NA	TRBD1	TGCGCCAGCAGCCCAAGGACAGGGATAAGCTACGAGCAGTACTTC	CASSPRTGISYEQYF
TRBV10-3	TRBJ1-2	few	TRBD1	TGTGCCATCACTGGACAGGGGACCTCAAACTATGGCTACACCTTC	CAITGQGTSNYGYTF
TRBV7-2	TRBJ2-1	NA	NA	TGTGCCAGCAGCCAACCGTCGGACAATGAGCAGTTCTTC	CASSQPSDNEQFF
TRBV5-4	TRBJ2-7	NA	TRBD1	TGTGCCAGCAGTTGGTCATTAGACAGGGACAACGAGCAGTACTTC	CASSWSLDRDNEQYF